These 29 T cell receptor beta chains share one sample of origin, sequenced in a study of cytomegalovirus exposure and HLA in healthy donors. Measured with immunoSEQ multiplex PCR; TCRdb has only the in-frame clones, and not every one. This sample has about 260,000 clones, with around 91% found just once. Source material: PBMCs. These receptors came from a woman aged 25 to 39 in good health and CMV-seronegative.

V is TRBV30 and J is TRBJ2-1; D uncertain. V was shortened by 0 bases and J by 2 bases, with 8 bases between the two germline ends. In germline, CDR1 is GTSNPN, CDR2 SVGIG (reference sequence). This CDR3 contains 14 residues. For the CDR3, the DNA is TGTGCCTGGAGTGTTAGTCAGACCTACAATGAGCAGTTCTTC. It specifies CAWSVSQTYNEQFF.

This clone appeared once. The chain carries TRBV23-1 and TRBJ2-1, with 8 bases fitting TRBD2. TRBV23-1 is reported as an ORF; its role is uncertain. V shed 8 bases, J shed 0 bases, and the junction held 15 bases outside the gene matches. The CDR3 is 18 residues long. The CDR3 reads CASLGSSGHISSYNEQFF. DNA of the CDR3: TGCGCCAGCCTCGGGTCTAGCGGGCATATTAGCTCCTACAATGAGCAGTTCTTC.

The V gene is TRBV7-2, the J gene TRBJ2-1, with D tentatively TRBD1 (6 bases). Germline CDR1 reads SGHTA; CDR2 reads FQGNSA. V gave up 5 bases and J gave up 2 bases, with 10 bases separating them. The CDR3 sequence is 14 residues long. Here the CDR3 reads CASSVGTTYNEQFF. In DNA, the CDR3 is TGTGCCAGCAGCGTCGGGACAACCTACAATGAGCAGTTCTTC.

V gene TRBV27 combines with J gene TRBJ1-5; tentatively, D is TRBD1 (6 bases). This CDR3 region has 15 residues. CDR1 MNHEY and CDR2 SMNVEV come from the germline V gene (reference sequence). V dropped 3 bases and J dropped 2 bases, with 11 bases sitting between them. As DNA, the CDR3 is TGTGCCAGCAGTTTGGACAGCTCAGGCAATCAGCCCCAGCATTTT. It yields the protein CASSLDSSGNQPQHF.

The chain uses TRBV27 and TRBJ2-3; TRBD2 aligns across 14 bases. The CDR3 totals 17 residues. After removal of 5 bases from V and 3 bases from J, the junction contained 7 bases not matched to a gene. Germline V CDR1 and CDR2: MNHEY, SMNVEV (reference sequence). The CDR3 is CASSKTGTSGSTDTQYF. CDR3 nucleotides: TGTGCCAGCAGTAAAACCGGGACTAGCGGGAGTACAGATACGCAGTATTTT.

The chain combines TRBV11-2 with TRBJ2-7; tentatively, D is TRBD1 or TRBD2 (5 bases each). Germline values: CDR1 SGHAT, CDR2 FQNNGV. CDR3 length: 16 residues. V gave up 1 base and J gave up 3 bases, with 16 bases separating them. CDR3 protein: CASSLAGQGRSYEQYF. The CDR3 DNA sequence: TGTGCCAGCAGCTTAGCAGGGCAGGGACGGAGCTACGAGCAGTACTTC.

The chain combines TRBV30 with TRBJ1-5; a possible D gene is TRBD1 (5 bases). The length of the CDR3 is 13 residues. V gave up 0 bases and J gave up 6 bases, with 9 bases separating them. Germline V gene sequence: CDR1 GTSNPN, CDR2 SVGIG (reference sequence). CDR3 amino acids: CAWSVRGSQPQHF. The CDR3 DNA is TGTGCCTGGAGTGTACGGGGGAGTCAGCCCCAGCATTTT.

A word on this clone: Mismatch with germline at one junction end may stem from a read error. The gene calls are TRBV27 and TRBJ2-1; 8 nucleotides align to TRBD2. Germline loops: CDR1 MNHEY, CDR2 SMNVEV (reference sequence). The CDR3 loop spans 15 amino acids. The CDR3 DNA is TGTGCCAGCAGTTTATCAGCGGGAGCCTACTATGAGCAGTTCTTC. It codes for CASSLSAGAYYEQFF.

V usage is TRBV19 and J usage is TRBJ1-2; 9 positions agree with TRBD1. V was pared by 1 base and J by 4 bases, with 7 bases of the junction left unmatched. The CDR3 has 16 residues. The germline V gene encodes CDR1 LNHDA and CDR2 SQIVND (reference sequence). Here the CDR3 DNA reads TGTGCCAGTAGTATAGCTACAGGGGGCTCCGGCTATGGCTACACCTTC. This encodes CASSIATGGSGYGYTF. Looking up the rest from reference TRBV19 and TRBJ1-2 gives the full variable domain: DGGITQSPKYLFRKEGQNVTLSCEQNLNHDAMYWYRQDPGQGLRLIYYSQIVNDFQKGDIAEGYSVSREKKESFPLTVTSAQKNPTAFYLCASSIATGGSGYGYTFGSGTRLTVV.

A single count supports this clone. The chain combines TRBV5-6 with TRBJ1-2; D is perhaps TRBD1 (5 bases). The CDR3 is made up of 12 amino acids. Germline loops: CDR1 SGHDT, CDR2 YYEEEE. Trimming removed 7 bases at V and 2 bases at J, with 9 bases between. This CDR3 reads CASVRQNYGYTF. The CDR3 nucleotides are TGTGCCAGCGTTAGACAGAACTATGGCTACACCTTC. Complete variable domain (other parts from reference TRBV5-6 and TRBJ1-2): DAGVTQSPTHLIKTRGQQVTLRCSPKSGHDTVSWYQQALGQGPQFIFQYYEEEERQRGNFPDRFSGHQFPNYSSELNVNALLLGDSALYLCASVRQNYGYTFGSGTRLTVV.

The chain is built from TRBV7-9 and TRBJ1-3; the D gene is possibly TRBD1 (5 bases). V was pared by 7 bases and J by 8 bases, with 12 bases between. This CDR3 is built from 12 residues. The germline V gene has CDR1 SEHNR and CDR2 FQNEAQ (reference sequence). CDR3 sequence reads: CASKLTGYTIYF. CDR3 sequence (DNA): TGTGCCAGCAAGCTAACAGGTTACACCATATATTTT.

This chain links TRBV5-5 with TRBJ2-1, with TRBD2 identical over 7 bases. Germline CDR1 SGHKS, CDR2 YYEKEE (reference sequence). The CDR3 sequence is 15 residues long. Germline trimming cut 4 bases from V and 1 base from J; bases unmatched to any gene: 5. CDR3 DNA: TGTGCCAGCAGCCCCACTAGCGAATCCTACAATGAGCAGTTCTTC. Protein product: CASSPTSESYNEQFF.

The CDR3 sequence: CASNYRMNTEAFF. The CDR3 DNA is TGTGCCAGCAATTACAGGATGAACACTGAAGCTTTCTTT. The V and J genes are TRBV19 and TRBJ1-1, with D possibly matching TRBD1 (5 bases). V lost 9 bases, J lost 0 bases, and 11 bases lay in between. This CDR3 spans 13 amino acids. Germline-derived CDR1 and CDR2 are LNHDA and SQIVND (reference sequence).

The chain uses TRBV28 and TRBJ2-1; D possibly uses TRBD1 or TRBD2 (5 bases each). In germline, CDR1 is MDHEN, CDR2 SYDVKM. This CDR3 spans 17 amino acids. V lost 5 bases and J lost 4, with 21 bases in between. CDR3 in amino acids: CASSPSSLRDRYNEQFF. In DNA form, the CDR3 reads TGTGCCAGCAGTCCTTCCTCCCTCCGGGACCGGTACAATGAGCAGTTCTTC.

For this clone: This sample also contains other DNA sequences that code for the same CDR3. This chain links TRBV6-1 with TRBJ2-7; D assignment may be TRBD1 or TRBD2 (5 bases each). V was trimmed by 4 bases and J by 2 bases, leaving 9 bases between them. The CDR3 spans 13 residues. Germline V gene sequence: CDR1 MNHNS, CDR2 SASEGT. The CDR3 reads CASSVGGTYEQYF. The CDR3, as DNA: TGTGCCAGCAGTGTTGGGGGAACCTACGAGCAGTACTTC.

With regard to this clone: Other DNA sequences within the sample encode an identical CDR3. The rearrangement links TRBV28 to TRBJ2-7; weak D call: TRBD2 (5 bases). With 4 bases removed from V and 6 bases from J, the gap between germline ends came to 7 bases. Germline assignment: CDR1 MDHEN and CDR2 SYDVKM. This CDR3 has 11 amino acids. The CDR3 DNA is TGTGCCAGCAGTTCCCGGGGCGAGCAGTACTTC. Its protein product is CASSSRGEQYF.

This rearrangement joins TRBV28 to TRBJ2-7, with D unresolved. The germline V gene has CDR1 MDHEN and CDR2 SYDVKM. The CDR3 is 14 amino acids. V lost 7 bases to trimming and J lost 0 bases, with 13 bases between them. The DNA of the CDR3 is TGTGCCAGCACTTCCTGGGTAGACTCCTACGAGCAGTACTTC. This translates into CASTSWVDSYEQYF.

The chain uses TRBV11-3 and TRBJ2-1, with TRBD2 identical over 8 bases. This CDR3 contains 15 residues. Germline V lookup: CDR1 SGHNT, CDR2 YENEEA. V shed 4 bases, J shed 2 bases, and the junction held 4 bases outside the gene matches. The CDR3 DNA is TGTGCCAGCAGCTCCGGGGGGGGAACCTACAATGAGCAGTTCTTC. This sequence encodes CASSSGGGTYNEQFF.

The chain is built from TRBV19 and TRBJ2-3; 10 bases are shared with TRBD1. The CDR3 contains 16 residues. Germline V CDR1 and CDR2: LNHDA, SQIVND (reference sequence). The V gene end was trimmed by 5 bases and the J gene end by 1 base; junction bases not matched to a gene: 6. CDR3 nucleotides: TGTGCCAGTAGTGGAACCGGGACAGGGGGCACAGATACGCAGTATTTT. Its translation is CASSGTGTGGTDTQYF.

The chain joins TRBV7-9 to TRBJ2-7; D gene unclear. This CDR3 is 14 amino acids long. Germline V CDR1 and CDR2: SEHNR, FQNEAQ (reference sequence). V lost 2 bases and J lost 2, with 10 bases in between. For the CDR3, the DNA is TGTGCCAGCAGCTTAAAGCAGGTTGCCTACGAGCAGTACTTC. Residues: CASSLKQVAYEQYF.

The chain combines TRBV6-5 with TRBJ1-5, with D perhaps TRBD1 (6 bases). V dropped 0 bases and J dropped 7 bases, with 16 bases sitting between them. The CDR3 is 16 residues long. The germline gives CDR1 MNHEY, CDR2 SVGAGI. The CDR3 coding sequence is TGTGCCAGCAGTTACTCGGCCGGCAGGGGCGGCCAGCCCCAGCATTTT. It codes for CASSYSAGRGGQPQHF.

Concerning this clone: The same CDR3 can be traced to other DNA sequences in this sample. The V call is TRBV30, the J call TRBJ2-7; D is possibly TRBD2 (5 bases). The V gene lost 0 bases and the J gene lost 3 bases, with 6 bases spanning the gap. The CDR3 is 12 residues long. CDR1 is GTSNPN and CDR2 is SVGIG in the germline V gene (reference sequence). In DNA, the CDR3 is TGTGCCTGGAGTGTACGGGGCTACGAGCAGTACTTC. Protein: CAWSVRGYEQYF.

The chain carries TRBV28 and TRBJ2-2; D might be TRBD2 (6 bases). There are 16 residues in the CDR3. V was pared by 3 bases and J by 6 bases, with 17 bases between. From germline, CDR1 is MDHEN and CDR2 SYDVKM. CDR3 amino acids: CASSLGTGLSPGELFF. CDR3 bases: TGTGCCAGCAGTTTGGGCACGGGACTCTCCCCCGGGGAGCTGTTTTTT.

This chain links TRBV27 with TRBJ2-1; D is perhaps TRBD2 (6 bases). Looked up from germline, CDR1 is MNHEY and CDR2 is SMNVEV (reference sequence). Trimming took off 5 bases at V and 4 bases at J, with 12 bases between the two ends. The CDR3 length is 14 residues. CDR3 protein: CASSPSSVYNEQFF. CDR3 nucleotides: TGTGCCAGCAGTCCTTCTAGCGTATACAATGAGCAGTTCTTC.

The chain's CDR3 is CASSQNSGANLSYEQYF. Here the CDR3 DNA reads TGCGCCAGCAGCCAAAATTCAGGGGCCAACCTCTCCTACGAGCAGTACTTC. V gene TRBV4-3 combines with J gene TRBJ2-7; perhaps TRBD1 as D (6 bases). V was clipped by 2 bases and J by 0 bases, with 17 bases between them. The CDR3 runs to 17 residues. In germline, CDR1 is LGHNA, CDR2 YSLEER.

This chain connects TRBV13 to TRBJ2-7; the match to TRBD2 covers 11 bases. V lost 6 bases and J lost 6; bases outside the gene matches: 7. The CDR3 covers 14 residues. Germline CDR1 is PRHDT and CDR2 is FYEKMQ (reference sequence). The CDR3 sequence: CASSPTSGRAEQYF. As DNA, the CDR3 is TGTGCCAGCAGTCCAACTAGCGGGAGAGCCGAGCAGTACTTC.

The rearrangement joins TRBV5-6 to TRBJ2-1, with TRBD2 as a possible D gene (5 bases). Germline V lookup: CDR1 SGHDT, CDR2 YYEEEE. The germline V and J ends were trimmed by 6 bases and 9 bases, with 10 bases remaining between them. CDR3 length: 11 amino acids. The CDR3 loop is CASTAGVEQFF. The CDR3 region has the DNA TGTGCCAGCACCGCCGGGGTTGAGCAGTTCTTC.

CDR3 residues: CASSPTLAVGGETQYF. The CDR3 nucleotides are TGTGCCAGCAGTCCAACTCTAGCGGTTGGGGGGGAGACCCAGTACTTC. The J gene is TRBJ2-5, the V gene TRBV27; TRBD2 aligns across 7 bases. The CDR3 covers 16 residues. From germline, CDR1 is MNHEY and CDR2 SMNVEV (reference sequence). The ends lost 5 bases at V and 5 bases at J; junction bases unmatched: 14.

V gene TRBV27 combines with J gene TRBJ2-7, with 7 bases lining up with TRBD2. The CDR3 loop spans 14 amino acids. The V gene end was trimmed by 6 bases and the J gene end by 6 bases; junction bases not matched to a gene: 11. CDR1 is MNHEY, CDR2 SMNVEV, per germline (reference sequence). In DNA form, the CDR3 reads TGTGCCAGCAGCCTCCCGGGACTACCCTCCGAGCAGTACTTC. Translation: CASSLPGLPSEQYF.